Sequencing of this TCR beta chain was carried out in a study of T cell responses to AZD1222 COVID-19 vaccine. Sequencing was performed with immunoSEQ multiplex PCR; in TCRdb, only in-frame clones are kept and a portion is missing. Among roughly 120,000 clones listed, around 83% were seen once. Details on this clone: Its antigen remains unidentified.

This CDR3 region has 14 residues. Trimming pared 3 bases from V and 8 bases from J, leaving 16 bases between. From germline, CDR1 is MDHEN and CDR2 SYDVKM. Study-level points and caveats: Spike-specific TCR breadth and depth went up after people got two AZD1222 doses. The reported proportion of spike-specific TCRs targeting unmutated variant regions was nearly half.

The genes are TRBV28 and TRBJ1-2, with a tentative D call TRBD1 (5 bases). The TCR was taken from an adult who received the AZD1222 COVID-19 vaccine. The source was peripheral blood, collected 28 days after the second AZD1222 dose. CDR3 sequence: CASSLGQVSLGYTF. Here the CDR3 DNA reads TGTGCCAGCAGTTTGGGGCAGGTCTCCCTAGGCTACACCTTC.